The 30 T cell receptor beta chains below come from one sample, sequenced in a study of cytomegalovirus exposure and HLA in healthy donors. The PCR employed 60 Vbeta primers together with 13 Jbeta primers. Clones were sequenced by immunoSEQ multiplex PCR, and TCRdb holds only the in-frame ones, with some missing. Of under 200,000 clones in the sample, 80% were seen once. The sequencing sample was made of PBMCs. All receptors come from a man aged 25-45 years in good health and CMV-seronegative.

The J gene is TRBJ1-2, the V gene TRBV6-6, with D perhaps TRBD1 (5 bases). This CDR3 has 16 amino acids. Germline values: CDR1 MNHNY, CDR2 SVGAGI (reference sequence). Trimming stripped 7 bases from V and 0 bases from J, with 18 bases between. The CDR3 sequence is CASTLGGPISNYGYTF. As DNA, the CDR3 is TGTGCCAGCACCCTCGGGGGACCCATTTCTAACTATGGCTACACCTTC.

The chain recombines TRBV7-9 with TRBJ2-3; 7 bases fit TRBD1. The CDR3 extends over 15 amino acids. V dropped 2 bases and J dropped 2; count of bases not matched to a gene: 4. Germline V gene sequence: CDR1 SEHNR, CDR2 FQNEAQ (reference sequence). The CDR3 loop is CASSLNRGNTDTQYF. In DNA, the CDR3 is TGTGCCAGCAGCTTAAACAGGGGAAACACAGATACGCAGTATTTT. Looking up the rest from reference TRBV7-9 and TRBJ2-3 gives the full variable domain: DTGVSQNPRHKITKRGQNVTFRCDPISEHNRLYWYRQTLGQGPEFLTYFQNEAQLEKSRLLSDRFSAERPKGSFSTLEIQRTEQGDSAMYLCASSLNRGNTDTQYFGPGTRLTVL.

The chain recombines TRBV21-1 with TRBJ2-7; the tabulated D call, TRBD1, remains unverified against the DNA. TRBV21-1 is described as a pseudogene. This CDR3 region has 16 residues. The CDR3 DNA reads as TGTGCCAGCAGCAAAGAGATCGGGGACAGGGTCTACGAGCAGTACTTC. It specifies CASSKEIGDRVYEQYF.

This clone showed up just a few times. The chain uses TRBV4-1 and TRBJ2-6; maybe TRBD1 (5 bases). Trimming pared 0 bases from V and 0 bases from J, leaving 9 bases between. From germline, CDR1 is MGHRA and CDR2 YSYEKL. The CDR3 spans 17 residues. CDR3: CASSQEGPGSGANVLTF. Written as DNA, the CDR3 is TGCGCCAGCAGCCAAGAGGGGCCGGGCTCTGGGGCCAACGTCCTGACTTTC.

CDR3 amino acids: CASSYSGTGDGNTIYF. Here the CDR3 DNA reads TGTGCCAGCAGTTACTCGGGGACAGGGGATGGGAACACCATATATTTT. This rearrangement joins TRBV6-6 to TRBJ1-3; the match to TRBD1 covers 10 bases. From germline, CDR1 is MNHNY and CDR2 SVGAGI (reference sequence). This CDR3 contains 16 residues. V trimming: 0 bases; J trimming: 7 bases; junction bases outside the gene matches: 6.

The CDR3 coding sequence is TGTGCCAGCTCCAGGGGGCCCAATCAGCCCCAGCATTTT. It is translated as CASSRGPNQPQHF. The chain combines TRBV13 with TRBJ1-5; 8 nucleotides match TRBD1. V shed 8 bases, J shed 3 bases, and the junction held 3 bases outside the gene matches. CDR1 is PRHDT, CDR2 FYEKMQ, per germline (reference sequence). This CDR3 is built from 13 residues.

In DNA form, the CDR3 reads TGCGCCAGCAGCTCGGGCCTGGGGGGTGGCTACACCTTC. Encoded protein: CASSSGLGGGYTF. The gene calls are TRBV5-1 and TRBJ1-2; D possibly corresponds to TRBD1 (5 bases). V shed 3 bases and J shed 7 bases, with 13 bases lying between them. CDR3 size: 13 residues. Per germline, CDR1 SGHRS and CDR2 YFSETQ.

This chain uses TRBV5-1 with TRBJ2-1, with 11 bases aligning to TRBD1. The germline V gene encodes CDR1 SGHRS and CDR2 YFSETQ. V trimming: 4 bases; J trimming: 6 bases; junction bases outside the gene matches: 6. The CDR3 spans 15 residues. In nucleotides, the CDR3 is TGCGCCAGCAGCGCGGGGACAGGGGGGAGCAATGAGCAGTTCTTC. Protein: CASSAGTGGSNEQFF.

This clone was observed a handful of times. The rearrangement links TRBV7-8 to TRBJ1-2; D gene uncertain. Per the germline V gene, CDR1 is SGHVS and CDR2 is FQNEAQ. Trimming removed 2 bases at V and 8 bases at J, with 15 bases between. The CDR3 extends over 14 amino acids. In DNA form, the CDR3 reads TGTGCCAGCAGCTTATTCTCCGAGAGCTACGGCTACACCTTC. Translation: CASSLFSESYGYTF.

The gene calls are TRBV18 and TRBJ2-1, with 9 bases fitting TRBD1. The CDR3 runs 13 residues. V lost 4 bases, J lost 6 bases, and 1 base stayed unmatched. Germline loops: CDR1 KGHSH, CDR2 LQKENI. The CDR3 here is CASSRTGVNEQFF. The CDR3 bases are TGTGCCAGCTCACGGACAGGGGTCAATGAGCAGTTCTTC. Full variable domain (rest looked up from reference TRBV18 and TRBJ2-1): NAGVMQNPRHLVRRRGQEARLRCSPMKGHSHVYWYRQLPEEGLKFMVYLQKENIIDESGMPKERFSAEFPKEGPSILRIQQVVRGDSAAYFCASSRTGVNEQFFGPGTRLTVL.

V and J are TRBV9 and TRBJ2-7; TRBD1 aligns across 8 bases. CDR1 SGDLS and CDR2 YYNGEE come from the germline V gene. The CDR3 spans 15 residues. J was trimmed by 0 bases and V by 3 bases; bases with no gene match: 5. The CDR3 spells CASSAGQGTSYEQYF. The CDR3, as DNA: TGTGCCAGCAGCGCAGGACAGGGCACCTCCTACGAGCAGTACTTC.

This chain joins TRBV21-1 and TRBJ2-4; TRBD1, the table's D call, lacks a check against the DNA. TRBV21-1 is a listed pseudogene. The CDR3 extends over 15 amino acids. The CDR3 DNA is TGTGCCAGCAGCAAATTTCCCGGGACAGGGGGCATTCAGTACTTC. Translation: CASSKFPGTGGIQYF.

This chain links TRBV11-2 with TRBJ2-5; 7 positions agree with TRBD1. Germline V gene sequence: CDR1 SGHAT, CDR2 FQNNGV. The CDR3 is 16 residues long. After removal of 5 bases from V and 1 base from J, the junction contained 10 bases not matched to a gene. The CDR3 here is CASSPRRTGRQETQYF. CDR3 coding DNA: TGTGCCAGCAGCCCCCGACGGACAGGCCGCCAAGAGACCCAGTACTTC.

The chain combines TRBV18 with TRBJ1-1, with 8 bases lining up with TRBD1. V was pared by 4 bases and J by 1 base, with 2 bases of the junction left unmatched. Germline V lookup: CDR1 KGHSH, CDR2 LQKENI. This CDR3 contains 14 residues. The CDR3 sequence is CASSHGTGNTEAFF. CDR3 bases: TGTGCCAGCTCACATGGGACAGGGAACACTGAAGCTTTCTTT.

The V and J genes are TRBV18 and TRBJ2-7; the D gene is possibly TRBD1 (6 bases). The CDR3 runs 15 residues. The germline V gene has CDR1 KGHSH and CDR2 LQKENI. The V end lost 6 bases, the J end lost 6 bases, and 21 bases lay between the germline ends. The CDR3 nucleotides are TGTGCCAGCTCGGCCTCGGACAGCGGATGGCGCGAGCAGTACTTC. Translation gives CASSASDSGWREQYF.

Comment on this clone: It is unclear where the CDR3 begins or ends on the DNA, so no DNA is shown, and the CDR3 is as TCRdb lists it. The rearrangement uses TRBV9 and TRBJ2-7; TRBD1 is taken as the D call from the table, unchecked against the DNA. The CDR3 sequence runs 16 residues, both termini included. Per the germline V gene, CDR1 is SGDLS and CDR2 is YYNGEE. CDR3 residues: CASSVGPGQGIYEQYF.

The genes are TRBV30 and TRBJ1-3; D gene ambiguous. The CDR3 consists of 12 residues. The V and J ends lost 0 bases and 9 bases respectively, with 9 bases between them. Germline V CDR1 and CDR2: GTSNPN, SVGIG (reference sequence). CDR3 protein: CAWSVWGGTIYF. As DNA, the CDR3 is TGTGCCTGGAGTGTTTGGGGAGGCACCATATATTTT.

The genes are TRBV11-2 and TRBJ1-3, with no clear D. The CDR3 loop spans 13 amino acids. Trimming left V 1 base short and J 7 bases short, with 8 bases between. Germline V gives CDR1 SGHAT, CDR2 FQNNGV. The CDR3 loop is CASSLVSRNTIYF. Here the CDR3 DNA reads TGTGCCAGCAGCTTAGTGTCTCGGAACACCATATATTTT.

The gene calls are TRBV10-3 and TRBJ2-3; TRBD2 matches 11 bases. After removal of 7 bases from V and 4 bases from J, the junction contained 10 bases not matched to a gene. Germline loops: CDR1 ENHRY, CDR2 SYGVKD. This CDR3 spans 16 amino acids. DNA of the CDR3: TGTGCCATCACTATAGCGGGAGGGCCGAGCGCAGATACGCAGTATTTT. Translated: CAITIAGGPSADTQYF.

The rearrangement joins TRBV28 to TRBJ2-4, with D hard to call. This CDR3 comprises 15 residues. Looked up from germline, CDR1 is MDHEN and CDR2 is SYDVKM. Deletions cut 6 bases from V and 1 base from J, with 13 bases between. CDR3 region: CASSLNRVAKNIQYF. CDR3 nucleotide sequence: TGTGCCAGCAGCTTGAACCGGGTGGCCAAAAACATTCAGTACTTC.

The rearrangement joins TRBV6-5 to TRBJ2-3; D is uncertain. CDR1 is MNHEY, CDR2 SVGAGI, per germline. The CDR3 spans 14 residues. V was pared by 7 bases and J by 0 bases, with 11 bases between. The CDR3, as DNA: TGTGCCAGCACCCCCGTCGGTAGCACAGATACGCAGTATTTT. Amino acids: CASTPVGSTDTQYF.

The chain combines TRBV4-3 with TRBJ1-3, with TRBD1 as a possible D gene (5 bases). The V and J ends lost 3 bases and 4 bases respectively, with 13 bases between them. This CDR3 region has 15 residues. Per germline, CDR1 LGHNA and CDR2 YSLEER. The CDR3 DNA sequence: TGCGCCAGCAGCCACGGAGGAGGGGTAGGAAACACCATATATTTT. This encodes CASSHGGGVGNTIYF.

A single count supports this clone. V usage is TRBV5-1 and J usage is TRBJ2-7; TRBD2 aligns across 8 bases. The CDR3 runs 15 residues. Germline loops: CDR1 SGHRS, CDR2 YFSETQ. V shed 1 base, J shed 2 bases, and the junction held 5 bases outside the gene matches. CDR3 nucleotides: TGCGCCAGCAGCTTGAGCGGGAGATCGCCCTACGAGCAGTACTTC. Translation: CASSLSGRSPYEQYF.

This sequence joins TRBV7-3 and TRBJ2-7; TRBD1 aligns across 9 bases. The CDR3 has 16 amino acids. CDR1 SGHTA and CDR2 FQGTGA come from the germline V gene. V gave up 0 bases and J gave up 2 bases; unmatched junction bases: 5. The CDR3 spells CASSLTGTGRAYEQYF. The CDR3 DNA follows: TGTGCCAGCAGCTTAACAGGGACAGGGCGAGCCTACGAGCAGTACTTC.

The chain employs TRBV10-3 and TRBJ1-1; 11 positions agree with TRBD1. Germline V gene sequence: CDR1 ENHRY, CDR2 SYGVKD. The CDR3 length is 16 residues. Trimming removed 6 bases from V and 7 bases from J; junction bases left unmatched: 13. This chain's CDR3 is CAISQPGQGVNVEAFF. The CDR3 DNA sequence: TGTGCCATCAGCCAACCGGGACAGGGGGTAAATGTTGAAGCTTTCTTT.

This clone was picked up a small number of times. The V and J genes are TRBV27 and TRBJ2-7, with TRBD1 identical over 7 bases. Germline loops: CDR1 MNHEY, CDR2 SMNVEV (reference sequence). After removal of 3 bases from V and 3 bases from J, the junction contained 11 bases not matched to a gene. The CDR3 has 16 residues. The DNA for the CDR3 is TGTGCCAGCAGTTTCCTTCCCGGGACAGACTTCTACGAGCAGTACTTC. The encoded protein is CASSFLPGTDFYEQYF.

This clone is a singleton in its sample. This rearrangement joins TRBV6-6 to TRBJ2-1; 7 nucleotides agree with TRBD2. The ends lost 2 bases at V and 8 bases at J; junction bases unmatched: 12. In germline, CDR1 is MNHNY, CDR2 SVGAGI (reference sequence). This CDR3 has 16 amino acids. CDR3 in amino acids: CASSYDLGEGGDEQFF. For the CDR3, the DNA is TGTGCCAGCAGTTACGATTTGGGGGAGGGCGGGGATGAGCAGTTCTTC.

This clone was found a few times. V and J are TRBV6-5 and TRBJ2-2; D perhaps matches TRBD1 (6 bases). The CDR3 consists of 14 residues. V was pared by 6 bases and J by 3 bases, with 11 bases between. Per germline, CDR1 MNHEY and CDR2 SVGAGI. DNA of the CDR3: TGTGCCAGCAGAGAGACAGGTTACACCGGGGAGCTGTTTTTT. The encoded protein is CASRETGYTGELFF.

This clone was seen only a few times. The chain uses TRBV5-6 and TRBJ2-1; TRBD2 agrees at 7 bases. The germline gives CDR1 SGHDT, CDR2 YYEEEE. The trim removed 1 base at V and 9 bases at J, leaving 4 bases unmatched. The CDR3 is made up of 13 amino acids. CDR3 sequence reads: CASSLWGGVEQFF. The CDR3 DNA sequence: TGTGCCAGCAGCTTGTGGGGGGGGGTTGAGCAGTTCTTC.

The V call is TRBV7-2, the J call TRBJ2-1; tentative D call: TRBD1 (5 bases). This CDR3 is built from 15 residues. V shed 5 bases and J shed 6 bases, with 17 bases lying between them. Germline CDR1 reads SGHTA; CDR2 reads FQGNSA. CDR3 in amino acids: CASSARVRGGNEQFF. Written as DNA, the CDR3 is TGTGCCAGCAGCGCCCGGGTTAGGGGTGGCAATGAGCAGTTCTTC. The whole variable domain, filled in from reference TRBV7-2 and TRBJ2-1, reads GAGVSQSPSNKVTEKGKDVELRCDPISGHTALYWYRQSLGQGLEFLIYFQGNSAPDKSGLPSDRFSAERTGGSVSTLTIQRTQQEDSAVYLCASSARVRGGNEQFFGPGTRLTVL.